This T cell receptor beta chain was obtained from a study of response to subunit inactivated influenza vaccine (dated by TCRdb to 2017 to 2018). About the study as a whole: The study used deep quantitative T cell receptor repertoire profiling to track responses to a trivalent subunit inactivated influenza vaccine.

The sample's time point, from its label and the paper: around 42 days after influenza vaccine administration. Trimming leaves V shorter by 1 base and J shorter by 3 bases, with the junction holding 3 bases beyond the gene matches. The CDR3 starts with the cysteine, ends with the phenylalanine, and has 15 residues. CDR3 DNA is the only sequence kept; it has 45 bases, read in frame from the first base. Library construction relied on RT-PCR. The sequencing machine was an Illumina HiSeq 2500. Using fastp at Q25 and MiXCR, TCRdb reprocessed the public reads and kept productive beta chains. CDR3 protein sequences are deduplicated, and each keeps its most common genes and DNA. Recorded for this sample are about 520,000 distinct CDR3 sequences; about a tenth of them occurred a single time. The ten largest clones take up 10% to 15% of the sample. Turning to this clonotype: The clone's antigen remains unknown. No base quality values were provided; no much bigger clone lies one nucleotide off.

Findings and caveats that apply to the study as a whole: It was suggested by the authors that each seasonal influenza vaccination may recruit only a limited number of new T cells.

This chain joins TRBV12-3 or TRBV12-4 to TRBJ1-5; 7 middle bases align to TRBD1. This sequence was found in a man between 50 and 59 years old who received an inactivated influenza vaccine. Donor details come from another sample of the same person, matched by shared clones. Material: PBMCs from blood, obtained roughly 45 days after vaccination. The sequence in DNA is TGTGCCAGCAGTTTAGACAGGGGAATCAATCAGCCCCAGCATTTT. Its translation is CASSLDRGINQPQHF.